Below, one T cell receptor (beta chain) is given with its context. CDR1 and CDR2 from the germline V gene are KGHSH and LQKENI. J gave up 6 bases and V 6 bases, and 8 bases lay outside the gene matches. CDR3 size: 15 residues. The data are from a study of PD-1 blockade in classical Hodgkin lymphoma. TCRdb's copy holds only in-frame clones and misses some; the assay was immunoSEQ multiplex PCR. This sample yields approximately 45,000 clones, of which 66% are seen a single time; about 3.1% belongs to the top ten. Regarding time point: cycle 4 day 1 (C4D1), after around six weeks of nivolumab. After autologous stem cell transplantation all patients relapsed, and prior brentuximab vedotin exposure differed between cohorts.

The sequenced sample was peripheral blood mononuclear cells (PBMCs), obtained before the fourth cycle of nivolumab. This rearrangement joins TRBV18 to TRBJ2-3, with TRBD2 matching 11 bases. The clonotype comes from a human donor with classical Hodgkin lymphoma. This CDR3 is CASSRSGGALDTQYF. The CDR3 DNA reads as TGTGCCAGCTCCCGTAGCGGGGGGGCATTGGATACGCAGTATTTT. Together with reference TRBV18 and TRBJ2-3, the CDR3 gives the full variable domain: NAGVMQNPRHLVRRRGQEARLRCSPMKGHSHVYWYRQLPEEGLKFMVYLQKENIIDESGMPKERFSAEFPKEGPSILRIQQVVRGDSAAYFCASSRSGGALDTQYFGPGTRLTVL.